This T cell receptor (beta chain) is drawn from a study of CD8 T cells in Susac syndrome. Reverse transcription used roughly 0.5 to 1 ug RNA and random hexamers. TCRdb itself ran the immunoSEQ multiplex PCR reads through MiXCR, one entry per CDR3 protein. The sample lists 130,000 or so distinct CDR3 sequences; over 95% were seen once. This CDR3 comprises 13 residues. V shed 7 bases and J shed 9 bases, with 18 bases lying between them. The source is a human donor with Susac syndrome. This rearrangement joins TRBV12-3 or TRBV12-4 to TRBJ2-5; D possibly corresponds to TRBD1 (5 bases). Source material: CD4+ T cells from PBMCs. The CDR3 DNA sequence: TGTGCCAGCACTTCTATCCGGCAAGGGGCCCAGTACTTC. As protein: CASTSIRQGAQYF.